At least ten counts were recorded for the clone carrying this T cell receptor beta chain. Its antigen is as yet unknown. This sample is drawn from a study of T-cell memory formation after mild COVID-19. About the research overall: TCR clusters were mostly confined to one donor each.

Study-wide findings and caveats: Clones that contracted from day 15 to 85 had balanced CD4/CD8; later expanders were CD4+ biased. Clones which contracted sat mainly in CM and EM if CD4+, and in EMRA if CD8+.

5'RACE with constant-segment primers yielded barcoded, UMI-tagged TCR alpha and TCR beta cDNA libraries. MiXCR, applied by TCRdb to the 5' RACE reads, yields one record per CDR3 protein. The sample consists of some 48,000 distinct CDR3 sequences, 9% to 15% of them appearing once. Germline assignment: CDR1 SNHLY and CDR2 FYNNEI. The CDR3 contains 12 residues. V lost 6 bases, J lost 9 bases, and 12 bases lay in between. This receptor was taken from a man between 18 and 29 years old who had mild COVID-19 (a few samples of this study predate the infection). Cell type and time point are not known. The chain uses TRBV2 and TRBJ2-1; tentatively, D is TRBD1 (6 bases). The sequencing sample was made of PBMCs or a T cell subset sorted from them (not recorded which). The CDR3 DNA reads TGTGCCAGCAGGGACACAGGGACTGAGCAGTTCTTC. Amino acid sequence: CASRDTGTEQFF.